This T cell receptor beta chain was sequenced in a study of CD4+ T cells in melanoma. For this clone: Antigen specificity is unknown.

V lost 2 bases and J 3 bases, leaving 17 bases between the germline ends. The CDR3 is 16 amino acids. The germline V gene encodes CDR1 SGHAT and CDR2 FQNNGV. Data came from immunoSEQ multiplex PCR; TCRdb stores just in-frame clones and leaves some out. This sample has about 15,000 clones; more than 55% occur once, and the top ten carry approximately 15%. Study findings and constraints: CD8+ T cell, macrophage and B cell function reportedly correlated with neoantigen-specific CD4+ T cells.

This chain joins TRBV11-2 and TRBJ2-7; D could derive from TRBD1 or TRBD2 (5 bases each). This receptor was taken from a human donor with melanoma. Sample: cells from a culture (not recorded whether cultured in vitro). CDR3 in DNA: TGTGCCAGCAGCTTAAGAGGCCGGGACCCCTACTACGAGCAGTACTTC. Residues: CASSLRGRDPYYEQYF.